The entry that follows covers one T cell receptor (beta chain) sequence. Its specificity is not known. This CDR3 has 16 residues. Germline CDR1 is SGHDT and CDR2 is YYEEEE. V gave up 0 bases and J gave up 5 bases, with 15 bases separating them. This specimen belongs to a study of human T cells and chemical hapten exposure. Findings and limits, study-wide: PT1 expanded TCR counts and patch test score correlated positively.

TCRdb re-called the RACE reads through MiXCR, storing one row per CDR3 protein. Seen here are roughly 90,000 distinct CDR3 sequences, about a tenth observed once, and the top ten hold approximately 0.99%. Noted time point: patch test 3, about 24 weeks after DPC sensitization. Treatment reported: therapeutic diphenylcyclopropenone sensitization with weekly scalp DPC. The receptor's source is a woman aged 30 to 39 with alopecia areata. Some clones in this sample may be carry-over from other donors' samples. The V and J genes are TRBV5-6 and TRBJ2-1; a possible D gene is TRBD2 (6 bases). This specimen was whole blood, taken in connection with sensitization to the hapten diphenylcyclopropenone (DPC). DNA of the CDR3: TGTGCCAGCAGCTTGGCTACGGGGGTAGCTAACAATGAGCAGTTCTTC. Protein: CASSLATGVANNEQFF.